Each of the 2 T cell receptor beta chains below was sequenced from the same sample in a study of blood T cell repertoires in COVID-19. Profiled with immunoSEQ multiplex PCR; TCRdb holds only in-frame clones, not every one. Of hundreds of thousands of clones in the sample, 75% to 90% were seen once. The sequenced material came from PBMCs or T cells enriched from blood (not recorded which). Receptor source: a woman between 18 and 29 years old who had recovered from COVID-19.

The chain carries TRBV19 and TRBJ2-1, with 11 bases that match TRBD2. Germline trimming cut 5 bases from V and 10 bases from J; bases unmatched to any gene: 4. Germline V lookup: CDR1 LNHDA, CDR2 SQIVND (reference sequence). This CDR3 is built from 13 residues. CDR3 nucleotide sequence: TGTGCCAGTAGTCCCCGGACTAGCGGGGAGCAGTTCTTC. This gives the protein CASSPRTSGEQFF.

This rearrangement joins TRBV5-1 to TRBJ1-4; TRBD1 is a possible D gene (5 bases). Trimming removed 0 bases from V and 10 bases from J, with 16 bases in between. The CDR3 runs to 15 residues. Germline CDR1 reads SGHRS; CDR2 reads YFSETQ. The CDR3: CASSLDLQRGRKLFF. The CDR3 region has the DNA TGCGCCAGCAGCTTGGATCTACAGCGGGGCAGAAAACTGTTTTTT.